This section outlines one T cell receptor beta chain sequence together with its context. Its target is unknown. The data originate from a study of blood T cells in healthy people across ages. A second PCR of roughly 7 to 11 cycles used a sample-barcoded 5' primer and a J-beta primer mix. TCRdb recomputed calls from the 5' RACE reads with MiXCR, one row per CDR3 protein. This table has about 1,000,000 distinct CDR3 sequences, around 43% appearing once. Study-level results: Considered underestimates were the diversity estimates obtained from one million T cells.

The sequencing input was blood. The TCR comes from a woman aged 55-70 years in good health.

In nucleotides, the CDR3 is TGTGCCAGCAGTTCAGGACAGGGGGCATTGGACTATGGCTACACCTTC. Protein product: CASSSGQGALDYGYTF. The J gene is TRBJ1-2, the V gene TRBV27; 11 bases align to TRBD1. This CDR3 contains 16 residues. CDR1 is MNHEY, CDR2 SMNVEV, per germline (reference sequence). V lost 4 bases to trimming and J lost 3 bases; unmatched junction nucleotides: 7.